This record looks at one TCR beta chain sequence and its context. This sample was taken from a study of monozygotic twins with inflammatory bowel disease. TCRdb re-called the 5' RACE reads and gives one entry per CDR3 protein, without DNA. The repertoire table contains about 210,000 distinct CDR3 sequences. Germline V CDR1 and CDR2: MNHNS, SASEGT. The CDR3 covers 14 residues. V gene TRBV6-1 combines with J gene TRBJ2-3; as DNA is missing, the TRBD2 call by TCRdb cannot be tested. Sequencing was done on a sample of blood. The receptor was derived from a human donor with ulcerative colitis or Crohn's disease, or a healthy co-twin of an affected twin (not recorded which). The CDR3 loop reads CASRRDWLFGTQYF.